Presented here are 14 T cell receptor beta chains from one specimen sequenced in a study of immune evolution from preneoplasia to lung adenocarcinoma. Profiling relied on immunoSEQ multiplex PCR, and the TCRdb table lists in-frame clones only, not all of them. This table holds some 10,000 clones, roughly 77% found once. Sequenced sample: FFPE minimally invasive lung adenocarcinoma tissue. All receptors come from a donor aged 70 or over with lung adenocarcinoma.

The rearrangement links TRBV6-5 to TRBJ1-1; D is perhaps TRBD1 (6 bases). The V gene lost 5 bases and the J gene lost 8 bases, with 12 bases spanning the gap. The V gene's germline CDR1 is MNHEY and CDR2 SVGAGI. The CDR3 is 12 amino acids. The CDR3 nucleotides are TGTGCCAGCAGTACCCCAGGGGAGGAAGCTTTCTTT. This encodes CASSTPGEEAFF.

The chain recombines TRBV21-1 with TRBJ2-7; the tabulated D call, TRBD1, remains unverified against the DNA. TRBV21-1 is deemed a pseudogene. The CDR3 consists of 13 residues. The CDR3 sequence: CASSYRAIYEQYF. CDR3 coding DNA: TGTGCCAGCTCCTACAGGGCAATCTACGAGCAGTACTTC.

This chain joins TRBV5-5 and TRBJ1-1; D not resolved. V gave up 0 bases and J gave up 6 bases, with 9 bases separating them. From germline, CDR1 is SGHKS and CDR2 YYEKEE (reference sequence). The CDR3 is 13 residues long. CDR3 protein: CASSLVGSAEAFF. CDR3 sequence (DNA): TGTGCCAGCAGCTTGGTAGGATCCGCTGAAGCTTTCTTT.

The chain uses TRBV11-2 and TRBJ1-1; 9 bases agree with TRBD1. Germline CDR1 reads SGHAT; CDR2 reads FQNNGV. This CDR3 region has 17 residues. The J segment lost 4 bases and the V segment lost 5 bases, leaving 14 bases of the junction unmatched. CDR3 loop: CASSDLYRGLSGTEAFF. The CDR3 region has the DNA TGTGCCAGCAGCGACCTATACAGGGGGCTGAGCGGCACTGAAGCTTTCTTT.

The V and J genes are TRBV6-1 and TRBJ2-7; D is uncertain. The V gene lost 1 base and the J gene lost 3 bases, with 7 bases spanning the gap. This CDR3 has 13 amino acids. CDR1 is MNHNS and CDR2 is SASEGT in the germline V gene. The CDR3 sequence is CASSEEGGYEQYF. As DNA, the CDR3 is TGTGCCAGCAGTGAAGAAGGCGGCTACGAGCAGTACTTC.

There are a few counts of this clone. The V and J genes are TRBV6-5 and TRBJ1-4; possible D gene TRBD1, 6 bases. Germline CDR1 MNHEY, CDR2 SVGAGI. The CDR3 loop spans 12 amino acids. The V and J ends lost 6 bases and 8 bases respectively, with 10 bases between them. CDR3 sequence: CASRSTGEKLFF. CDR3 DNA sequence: TGTGCCAGCAGATCTACAGGGGAAAAACTGTTTTTT.

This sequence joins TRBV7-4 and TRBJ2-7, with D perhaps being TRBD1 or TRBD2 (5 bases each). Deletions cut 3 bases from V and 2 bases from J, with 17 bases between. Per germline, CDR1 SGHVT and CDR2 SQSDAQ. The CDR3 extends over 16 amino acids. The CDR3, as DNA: TGTGCCAGCAGCTTGCAACGGGACGCAAGAACCTACGAGCAGTACTTC. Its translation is CASSLQRDARTYEQYF.

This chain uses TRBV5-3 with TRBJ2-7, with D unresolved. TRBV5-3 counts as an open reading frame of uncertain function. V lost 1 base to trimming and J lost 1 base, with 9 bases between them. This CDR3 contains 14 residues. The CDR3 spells CARSLLRHSYEQYF. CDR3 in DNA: TGTGCCAGAAGCTTGCTGCGCCATTCCTACGAGCAGTACTTC.

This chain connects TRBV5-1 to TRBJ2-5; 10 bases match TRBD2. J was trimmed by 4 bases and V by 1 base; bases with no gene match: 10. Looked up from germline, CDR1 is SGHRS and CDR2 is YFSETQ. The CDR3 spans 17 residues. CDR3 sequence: CASSLRPSGRVLETQYF. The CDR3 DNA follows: TGCGCCAGCAGCTTGAGGCCTAGCGGGAGAGTTCTAGAGACCCAGTACTTC.

As DNA, the CDR3 is TGTGCCAGCTCACCTGGGAGGATTAATGAAAAACTGTTTTTT. Translating it yields CASSPGRINEKLFF. The chain has TRBV18 and TRBJ1-4; no clear D gene. Trimming took off 3 bases at V and 4 bases at J, with 9 bases between the two ends. The CDR3 runs 14 residues. CDR1 KGHSH and CDR2 LQKENI come from the germline V gene.

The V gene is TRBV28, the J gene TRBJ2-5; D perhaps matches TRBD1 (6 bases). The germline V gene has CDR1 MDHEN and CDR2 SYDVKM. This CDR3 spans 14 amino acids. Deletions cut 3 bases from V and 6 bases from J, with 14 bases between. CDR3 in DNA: TGTGCCAGCAGTTTTAGCAGGGGAATGAAGACCCAGTACTTC. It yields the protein CASSFSRGMKTQYF.

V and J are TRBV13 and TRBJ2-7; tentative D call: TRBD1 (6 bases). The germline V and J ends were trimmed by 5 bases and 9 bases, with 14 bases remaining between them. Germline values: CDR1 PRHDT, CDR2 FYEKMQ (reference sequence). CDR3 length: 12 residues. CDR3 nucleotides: TGTGCCAGCAGCACAGTGGGGACATTGCAGTACTTC. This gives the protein CASSTVGTLQYF.

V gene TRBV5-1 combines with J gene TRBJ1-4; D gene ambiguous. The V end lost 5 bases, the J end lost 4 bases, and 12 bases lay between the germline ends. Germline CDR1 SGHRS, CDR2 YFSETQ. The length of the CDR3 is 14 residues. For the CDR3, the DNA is TGCGCCAGCAGTGAGACCTTGTATAATGAAAAACTGTTTTTT. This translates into CASSETLYNEKLFF.

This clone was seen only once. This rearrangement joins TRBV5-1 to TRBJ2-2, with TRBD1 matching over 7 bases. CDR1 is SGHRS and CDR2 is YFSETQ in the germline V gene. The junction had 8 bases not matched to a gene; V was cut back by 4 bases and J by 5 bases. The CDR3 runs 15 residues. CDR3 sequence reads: CASSHNLRGTGELFF. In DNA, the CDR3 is TGCGCCAGCAGCCACAACCTCAGGGGGACCGGGGAGCTGTTTTTT.